This is a list of T cell receptor beta chains from one sample in a study of T cell responses to AZD1222 COVID-19 vaccine. Sequencing was performed with immunoSEQ multiplex PCR; in TCRdb, only in-frame clones are kept and a portion is missing. The table has 85,000 to 130,000 clones, about nine tenths seen once. Material: peripheral blood, obtained on day 0 of AZD1222 vaccination. The receptors derive from an adult in good health. Both conserved end residues are part of each CDR3. A D gene is named only where the DNA matches it firmly. Expanded clones get a size class; other rows say once, few or many, or leave the size out.

TRBJ1-5	.	.	TRBV5-8	CASSLDGVQPQHF	TGTGCCAGCAGCCTTGACGGGGTTCAGCCCCAGCATTTT
TRBJ2-5	.	.	TRBV5-4	CASSPERTPTETQYF	TGTGCCAGCAGCCCGGAGCGGACCCCAACGGAGACCCAGTACTTC
TRBJ1-5	.	.	TRBV19	CASLGGYSNQPQHF	TGTGCCTCCCTCGGCGGTTATAGCAATCAGCCCCAGCATTTT
TRBJ2-1	.	.	TRBV7-3	CASSLNAGSYNEQFF	TGTGCCAGCAGCTTAAACGCAGGGTCCTACAATGAGCAGTTCTTC
TRBJ2-1	.	TRBD2	TRBV19	CASSIPAGEYNEQFF	TGTGCCAGTAGTATCCCAGCGGGGGAGTACAATGAGCAGTTCTTC
TRBJ2-1	.	TRBD2	TRBV7-3	CASSLGLAGGPEQFF	TGTGCCAGCAGCTTAGGGCTAGCGGGGGGGCCCGAGCAGTTCTTC
TRBJ1-1	.	.	TRBV6-5	CASSTSSLTDAEAFF	TGTGCCAGCAGTACCTCCTCCCTAACGGACGCTGAAGCTTTCTTT
TRBJ1-2	.	.	TRBV7-3	CASSAGRTEGNYGYTF	TGTGCCAGCAGCGCGGGGAGGACCGAAGGAAACTATGGCTACACCTTC
TRBJ1-2	.	TRBD1	TRBV29-1	CSALGQSYGYTF	TGCAGCGCCCTGGGACAGAGTTATGGCTACACCTTC
TRBJ1-1	.	.	TRBV29-1	CSDWAGGTEAFF	TGCAGCGACTGGGCTGGGGGGACTGAAGCTTTCTTT
TRBJ1-2	.	.	TRBV10-3	CAISDPQGNYGYTF	TGTGCCATCAGTGATCCGCAGGGGAACTATGGCTACACCTTC
TRBJ1-1	.	.	TRBV29-1	CSVEGEGTEAFF	TGCAGCGTTGAAGGGGAGGGCACTGAAGCTTTCTTT
TRBJ1-4	.	.	TRBV7-9	CASSLEGSSEKLFF	TGTGCCAGCAGCTTAGAGGGCAGCTCTGAAAAACTGTTTTTT
TRBJ2-3	once	.	TRBV5-5	CASSSPTESTDTQYF	TGTGCCAGCAGCTCCCCGACGGAAAGCACAGATACGCAGTATTTT
TRBJ1-5	.	.	TRBV6-1	CASSEAGIRNQPQHF	TGTGCCAGCAGTGAAGCAGGGATTCGCAATCAGCCCCAGCATTTT
TRBJ1-4	.	.	TRBV28	CASSWSGRKFPLGGFF	TGTGCCAGCAGTTGGTCAGGACGAAAATTCCCATTAGGGGGGTTTTTT
TRBJ2-7	.	.	TRBV20-1	CSAKGIDEQYF	TGCAGTGCTAAAGGTATCGACGAGCAGTACTTC
TRBJ2-1	once	.	TRBV10-1	CASSESWGSSSYNEQFF	TGCGCCAGCAGTGAGTCTTGGGGGTCAAGCTCCTACAATGAGCAGTTCTTC
TRBJ2-7	.	.	TRBV5-1	CASSLYQGSYEQYF	TGCGCCAGCAGCTTGTACCAGGGCTCCTACGAGCAGTACTTC
TRBJ2-2	.	TRBD2	TRBV9	CASSARLAGNTGELFF	TGTGCCAGCAGCGCCCGACTAGCGGGGAACACCGGGGAGCTGTTTTTT
TRBJ2-3	few	.	TRBV2	CASSAPRTTDTQYF	TGTGCCAGCAGTGCTCCCCGGACAACAGATACGCAGTATTTT
TRBJ2-2	few	.	TRBV7-9	CASTILSLRGELFF	TGTGCCAGCACCATCCTTTCGCTTCGGGGGGAGCTGTTTTTT
TRBJ2-3	.	.	TRBV4-1	CASSQEVMGTQYF	TGCGCCAGCAGCCAAGAGGTAATGGGTACGCAGTATTTT
TRBJ1-1	.	TRBD1	TRBV10-1	CASSDGTGGNTEAFF	TGCGCCAGCAGCGATGGGACAGGGGGGAACACTGAAGCTTTCTTT
TRBJ2-2	.	.	TRBV29-1	CSVELVGGTGELFF	TGCAGCGTGGAACTAGTGGGGGGCACCGGGGAGCTGTTTTTT
TRBJ1-1	.	.	TRBV6-1	CASSEIWGTNTEAFF	TGTGCCAGCAGTGAAATTTGGGGGACGAACACTGAAGCTTTCTTT
TRBJ1-2	.	TRBD1	TRBV10-1	CASSDGTVNGYTF	TGCGCCAGCAGCGATGGGACAGTAAATGGCTACACCTTC
TRBJ1-5	.	.	TRBV3-1/TRBV3-2	CASSQGSYSNQPQHF	TGTGCCAGCAGCCAAGGAAGCTATAGCAATCAGCCCCAGCATTTT
TRBJ2-1	.	TRBD1	TRBV10-3	CAIGWTGTGYNEQFF	TGTGCCATCGGATGGACAGGGACGGGTTACAATGAGCAGTTCTTC
TRBJ1-1	few	TRBD1	TRBV6-6	CASISQGDTEAFF	TGTGCCAGCATCTCACAGGGGGACACTGAAGCTTTCTTT